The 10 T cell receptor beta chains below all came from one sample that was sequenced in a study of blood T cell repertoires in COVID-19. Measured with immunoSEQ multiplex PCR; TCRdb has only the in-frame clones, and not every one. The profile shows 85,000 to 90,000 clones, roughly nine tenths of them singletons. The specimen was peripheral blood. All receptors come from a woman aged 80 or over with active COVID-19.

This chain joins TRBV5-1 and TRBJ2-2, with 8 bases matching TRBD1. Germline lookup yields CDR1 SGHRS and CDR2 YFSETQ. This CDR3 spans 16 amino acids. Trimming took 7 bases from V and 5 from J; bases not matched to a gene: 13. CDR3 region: CASAGRGQGVTGELFF. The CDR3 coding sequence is TGCGCCAGCGCGGGCCGAGGACAGGGTGTGACCGGGGAGCTGTTTTTT. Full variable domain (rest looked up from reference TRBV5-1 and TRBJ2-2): KAGVTQTPRYLIKTRGQQVTLSCSPISGHRSVSWYQQTPGQGLQFLFEYFSETQRNKGNFPGRFSGRQFSNSRSEMNVSTLELGDSALYLCASAGRGQGVTGELFFGEGSRLTVL.

The CDR3 DNA follows: TGTGCCAGCAGTCTAGCGGGAGAGGGAGGAGAGCAGTTCTTC. This sequence encodes CASSLAGEGGEQFF. This chain links TRBV6-4 with TRBJ2-1; the match to TRBD2 covers 10 bases. Germline V lookup: CDR1 MRHNA, CDR2 SNTAGT. Germline trimming cut 5 bases from V and 10 bases from J; bases unmatched to any gene: 8. The CDR3 covers 14 residues.

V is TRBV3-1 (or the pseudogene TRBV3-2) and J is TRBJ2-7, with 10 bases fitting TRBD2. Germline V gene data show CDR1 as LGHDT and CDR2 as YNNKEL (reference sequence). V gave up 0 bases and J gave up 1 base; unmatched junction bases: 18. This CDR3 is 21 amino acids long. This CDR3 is CASSQDQRGASGGQVSYEQYF. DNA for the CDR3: TGTGCCAGCAGCCAAGACCAGAGGGGGGCTAGCGGGGGCCAGGTATCCTACGAGCAGTACTTC.

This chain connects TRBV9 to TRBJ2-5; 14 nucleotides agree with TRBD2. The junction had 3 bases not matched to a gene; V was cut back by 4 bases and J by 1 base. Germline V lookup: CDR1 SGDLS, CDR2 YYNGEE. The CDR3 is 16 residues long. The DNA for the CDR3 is TGTGCCAGCAGCTCAGGACTAGCGGGGGGCCAAGAGACCCAGTACTTC. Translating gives CASSSGLAGGQETQYF.

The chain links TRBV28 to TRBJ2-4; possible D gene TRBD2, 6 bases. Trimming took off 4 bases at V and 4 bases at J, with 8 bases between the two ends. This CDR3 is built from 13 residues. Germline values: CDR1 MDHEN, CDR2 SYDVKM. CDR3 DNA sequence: TGTGCCAGCAGTTATGGGGGGAAAAACATTCAGTACTTC. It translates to CASSYGGKNIQYF.

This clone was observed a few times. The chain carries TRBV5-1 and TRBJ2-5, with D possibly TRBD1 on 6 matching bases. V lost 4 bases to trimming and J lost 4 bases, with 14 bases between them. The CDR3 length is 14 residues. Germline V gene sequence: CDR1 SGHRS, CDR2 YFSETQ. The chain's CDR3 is CASSRDIRTETQYF. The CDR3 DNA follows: TGCGCCAGCAGCAGGGACATCAGAACAGAGACCCAGTACTTC.

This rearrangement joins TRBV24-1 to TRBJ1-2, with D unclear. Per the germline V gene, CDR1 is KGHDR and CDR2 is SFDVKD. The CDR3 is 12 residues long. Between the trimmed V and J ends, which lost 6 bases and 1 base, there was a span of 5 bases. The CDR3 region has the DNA TGTGCCACCAGTCGTAGTAACTATGGCTACACCTTC. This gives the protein CATSRSNYGYTF.

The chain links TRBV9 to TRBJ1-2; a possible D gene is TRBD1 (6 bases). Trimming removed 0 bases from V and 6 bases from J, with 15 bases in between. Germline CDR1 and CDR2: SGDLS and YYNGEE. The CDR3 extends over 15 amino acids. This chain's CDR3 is CASSVDPGEHDGYTF. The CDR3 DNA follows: TGTGCCAGCAGCGTAGACCCAGGGGAGCATGATGGCTACACCTTC.

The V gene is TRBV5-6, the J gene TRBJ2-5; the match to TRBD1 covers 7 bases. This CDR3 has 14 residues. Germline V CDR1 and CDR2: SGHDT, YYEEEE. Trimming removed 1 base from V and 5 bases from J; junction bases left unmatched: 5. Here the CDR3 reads CASSLYRGHETQYF. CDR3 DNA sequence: TGTGCCAGCAGCTTGTACAGGGGCCACGAGACCCAGTACTTC.

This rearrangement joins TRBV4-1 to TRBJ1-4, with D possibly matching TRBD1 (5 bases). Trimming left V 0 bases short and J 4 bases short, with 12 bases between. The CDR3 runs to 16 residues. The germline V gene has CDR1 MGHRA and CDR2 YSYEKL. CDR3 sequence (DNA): TGCGCCAGCAGCCAAGAGTGGGGGGAGGGTAATGAAAAACTGTTTTTT. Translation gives CASSQEWGEGNEKLFF.